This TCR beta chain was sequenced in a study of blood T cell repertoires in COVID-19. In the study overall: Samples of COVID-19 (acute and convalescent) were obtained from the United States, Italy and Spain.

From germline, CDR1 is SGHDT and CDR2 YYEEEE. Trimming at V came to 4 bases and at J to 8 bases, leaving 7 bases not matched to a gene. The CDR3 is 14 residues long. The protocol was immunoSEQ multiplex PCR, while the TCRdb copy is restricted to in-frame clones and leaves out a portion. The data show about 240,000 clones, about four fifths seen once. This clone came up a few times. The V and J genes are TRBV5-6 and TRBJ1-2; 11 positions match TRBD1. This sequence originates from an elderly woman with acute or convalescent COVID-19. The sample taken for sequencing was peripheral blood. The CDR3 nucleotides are TGTGCCAGCAGCAAACAGGACAGGGGGCTAGGCTACACCTTC. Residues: CASSKQDRGLGYTF. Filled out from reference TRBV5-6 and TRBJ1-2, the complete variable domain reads DAGVTQSPTHLIKTRGQQVTLRCSPKSGHDTVSWYQQALGQGPQFIFQYYEEEERQRGNFPDRFSGHQFPNYSSELNVNALLLGDSALYLCASSKQDRGLGYTFGSGTRLTVV.